The 32 T cell receptor beta chains below all came from one sample that was sequenced in a study of T-cell reconstitution after alpha-beta-depleted transplantation in children. Library preparation (for TCRbeta) was performed with unique molecular identifiers. TCRdb re-called the PCR reads with MiXCR, one entry per CDR3 protein. The sample lists fewer than 700,000 distinct CDR3 sequences, 23% occurring once. Sequenced material: PBMCs, mostly from graft donor cells, taken 360 days after TCRalphabeta/CD19-depleted stem cell transplant. These receptor sequences come from a boy in the first two years of life who had a stem cell transplant for acute myeloid leukemia, so the T cells may come from the graft donor.

This clonotype was counted ten times or more. This chain connects TRBV11-2 to TRBJ2-3; 11 bases match TRBD1. CDR3 size: 16 residues. V shed 5 bases and J 3 bases; nucleotides not matched to a gene: 7. Germline assignment: CDR1 SGHAT and CDR2 FQNNGV. The chain's CDR3 is CASSLRTGGLTDTQYF. The CDR3, as DNA: TGTGCCAGCAGCCTGAGGACAGGGGGCTTGACAGATACGCAGTATTTT.

This clonotype was observed a handful of times. This chain joins TRBV20-1 and TRBJ1-5; TRBD1 matches at 7 bases. The length of the CDR3 is 18 residues. Trimming removed 1 base from V and 0 bases from J; junction bases left unmatched: 12. Germline lookup yields CDR1 DFQATT and CDR2 SNEGSKA (reference sequence). The CDR3 sequence: CSARVPPLQGDSNQPQHF. The CDR3 DNA sequence: TGCAGTGCTAGAGTTCCCCCCCTGCAGGGGGATAGCAATCAGCCCCAGCATTTT.

J is TRBJ2-7 and V is TRBV7-2, with unresolved D. Looked up from germline, CDR1 is SGHTA and CDR2 is FQGNSA. The length of the CDR3 is 14 residues. The ends were cut back, 4 bases at V and 3 bases at J, with 13 bases in the middle. The CDR3 spells CASSSQGPNYEQYF. In DNA form, the CDR3 reads TGTGCCAGCAGCTCCCAAGGGCCCAACTACGAGCAGTACTTC.

Many counts were recorded for this clonotype. The chain has TRBV29-1 and TRBJ2-7, with 8 bases matching TRBD1. J gave up 3 bases and V 4 bases, and 5 bases lay outside the gene matches. This CDR3 is 13 amino acids long. Germline V CDR1 and CDR2: SQVTM, ANQGSEA. CDR3 amino acids: CSVVGQGNYEQYF. CDR3 nucleotides: TGCAGCGTTGTAGGACAGGGAAACTACGAGCAGTACTTC.

V usage is TRBV28 and J usage is TRBJ2-5, with 7 positions matching TRBD1. V trimming: 5 bases; J trimming: 8 bases; junction bases outside the gene matches: 14. CDR3 size: 15 residues. In germline, CDR1 is MDHEN, CDR2 SYDVKM. CDR3 in amino acids: CASSVGDRDGRTQYF. The CDR3, as DNA: TGTGCCAGCAGTGTGGGAGACAGGGATGGGAGAACCCAGTACTTC.

This clonotype was observed many times. The chain couples TRBV21-1 to TRBJ2-7. TRBV21-1 is flagged as a pseudogene. This CDR3 comprises 10 residues. The CDR3: CASSKYEQYF. The CDR3 bases are TGTGCCAGCAGCAAGTACGAGCAGTACTTC.

This clonotype was observed a few times. This chain uses TRBV4-3 with TRBJ2-7, with 9 bases aligning to TRBD2. The junction had 11 bases not matched to a gene; V was cut back by 0 bases and J by 2 bases. CDR3 size: 18 residues. Germline V lookup: CDR1 LGHNA, CDR2 YSLEER. CDR3 nucleotide sequence: TGCGCCAGCAGCCAAGAACTAGCGGGTGAGGGCGGGACCTACGAGCAGTACTTC. Its translation is CASSQELAGEGGTYEQYF.

This clonotype was seen a single time. This chain links TRBV3-1 with TRBJ2-3; D not resolved. The CDR3 loop spans 13 amino acids. Trimming cost V 0 bases and J 5 bases, with 6 bases left between them. Germline V lookup: CDR1 LGHDT, CDR2 YNNKEL (reference sequence). The chain's CDR3 is CASSQDSGDTQYF. CDR3 bases: TGTGCCAGCAGCCAAGATTCGGGAGATACGCAGTATTTT.

This clonotype was recorded at least ten times. J is TRBJ2-1 and V is TRBV7-8, with D maybe TRBD1 (7 bases). This CDR3 contains 15 residues. V lost 1 base and J lost 8, with 15 bases in between. The germline CDR1 and CDR2 sequences are SGHVS and FQNEAQ. The CDR3 spells CASSLGQGGRYEQFF. CDR3 in DNA: TGTGCCAGCAGCTTAGGTCAGGGGGGCCGGTATGAGCAGTTCTTC.

V is TRBV12-3 or TRBV12-4 and J is TRBJ2-5; possible D gene TRBD1, 6 bases. The V gene lost 3 bases and the J gene lost 4 bases, with 18 bases spanning the gap. The CDR3 is 16 amino acids. CDR3 sequence reads: CASSFSVLGHLETQYF. CDR3 DNA: TGTGCCAGCAGTTTTTCGGTGTTGGGACACCTAGAGACCCAGTACTTC.

This clonotype was seen once. This chain uses TRBV19 with TRBJ2-2, with TRBD1 identical over 8 bases. The CDR3 spans 22 residues. The germline CDR1 and CDR2 sequences are LNHDA and SQIVND (reference sequence). With V trimmed by 5 bases and J by 4 bases, 27 bases remained unmatched. In DNA form, the CDR3 reads TGTGCCAGTAGTCCAGATCCGAATACAGGGGGGATTTCTTTCTTTGCCACCGGGGAGCTGTTTTTT. It specifies CASSPDPNTGGISFFATGELFF.

The V and J genes are TRBV6-1 and TRBJ2-5, with 8 bases lining up with TRBD2. Germline V gene data show CDR1 as MNHNS and CDR2 as SASEGT. V lost 3 bases, J lost 3 bases, and 6 bases stayed unmatched. This CDR3 region has 15 residues. Here the CDR3 DNA reads TGTGCCAGCAGTGAGGGTTGGGGACTAGAAGAGACCCAGTACTTC. Encoded protein: CASSEGWGLEETQYF.

This clonotype was observed a few times. The chain couples TRBV27 to TRBJ2-3; 9 positions match TRBD2. Germline V lookup: CDR1 MNHEY, CDR2 SMNVEV (reference sequence). V lost 5 bases, J lost 9 bases, and 6 bases stayed unmatched. The CDR3 covers 13 residues. The CDR3: CASSPHGLATQYF. CDR3 bases: TGTGCCAGCAGTCCCCACGGACTAGCGACGCAGTATTTT.

V gene TRBV28 combines with J gene TRBJ1-6, with 10 positions matching TRBD1. Germline V gene data show CDR1 as MDHEN and CDR2 as SYDVKM. The CDR3 is made up of 16 amino acids. Trimming removed 8 bases from V and 6 bases from J; junction bases left unmatched: 10. This CDR3 is CASSFDRGLANSPLHF. The CDR3 nucleotides read TGTGCCAGCTCCTTCGACAGGGGGCTGGCTAATTCACCCCTCCACTTT.

This clonotype has only a few counts. This rearrangement joins TRBV15 to TRBJ2-5; D not certain. Germline V gene lookup returns CDR1 LNHNV and CDR2 YYDKDF (reference sequence). The CDR3 spans 15 residues. The V end was cut by 1 base, the J end by 4 bases, with 13 bases between. CDR3 in amino acids: CATSRVKPPGETQYF. Here the CDR3 DNA reads TGTGCCACCAGCAGAGTGAAGCCCCCAGGAGAGACCCAGTACTTC.

This clonotype was found many times. This chain connects TRBV24-1 to TRBJ2-1; D gene ambiguous. This CDR3 has 14 residues. Looked up from germline, CDR1 is KGHDR and CDR2 is SFDVKD. Trimming stripped 5 bases from V and 4 bases from J, with 11 bases between. CDR3 coding DNA: TGTGCCACCAGTGCCCCAGGCAGATACAATGAGCAGTTCTTC. This sequence encodes CATSAPGRYNEQFF.

V and J are TRBV20-1 and TRBJ2-1, with D unresolved. Trimming removed 0 bases from V and 7 bases from J, with 10 bases in between. This CDR3 has 13 amino acids. CDR1 and CDR2 (germline): DFQATT, SNEGSKA (reference sequence). The CDR3 reads CSARDLSKNEQFF. CDR3 DNA: TGCAGTGCTAGAGATCTGTCTAAGAATGAGCAGTTCTTC.

This clonotype has a count of ten or more. The rearrangement joins TRBV10-3 to TRBJ2-2; a possible D gene is TRBD1 (6 bases). V lost 0 bases and J lost 4, with 15 bases in between. CDR1 is ENHRY and CDR2 is SYGVKD in the germline V gene. This CDR3 is built from 17 residues. The CDR3 DNA sequence: TGTGCCATCAGTGAGTCGTTATACACAGGGACCACCGGGGAGCTGTTTTTT. Its protein is CAISESLYTGTTGELFF.

This chain links TRBV9 with TRBJ2-5, with TRBD1 matching over 7 bases. Trimming removed 3 bases from V and 13 bases from J; junction bases left unmatched: 9. Germline V gene lookup returns CDR1 SGDLS and CDR2 YYNGEE. CDR3 length: 12 amino acids. The CDR3 is CASSASQGRLYF. The CDR3 nucleotides are TGTGCCAGCAGCGCGTCACAGGGGCGTCTGTACTTC.

The chain is built from TRBV4-3 and TRBJ2-1; D is perhaps TRBD2 (5 bases). The CDR3 contains 14 residues. Germline V CDR1 and CDR2: LGHNA, YSLEER. V was shortened by 0 bases and J by 8 bases, with 11 bases between the two germline ends. In nucleotides, the CDR3 is TGCGCCAGCAGCCAAGATTCCCCGGACTATGAGCAGTTCTTC. It is translated as CASSQDSPDYEQFF.

The chain carries TRBV7-9 and TRBJ2-2; 8 positions agree with TRBD1. Looked up from germline, CDR1 is SEHNR and CDR2 is FQNEAQ (reference sequence). The CDR3 is 15 residues long. V lost 9 bases and J lost 5; bases outside the gene matches: 11. The CDR3 sequence is CASYLGQGRTGELFF. CDR3 DNA sequence: TGTGCCAGTTATCTCGGACAGGGACGTACCGGGGAGCTGTTTTTT.

V usage is TRBV7-2 and J usage is TRBJ2-7; 10 bases fit TRBD1. CDR3 size: 17 residues. Germline V gene lookup returns CDR1 SGHTA and CDR2 FQGNSA. The ends lost 2 bases at V and 2 bases at J; junction bases unmatched: 9. CDR3 loop: CASSLTSGQGRPYEQYF. CDR3 sequence (DNA): TGTGCCAGCAGCTTAACCTCGGGACAGGGGCGTCCCTACGAGCAGTACTTC.

This clonotype was seen a handful of times. The chain joins TRBV12-3 or TRBV12-4 to TRBJ1-1; D call uncertain. The V end was cut by 3 bases, the J end by 4 bases, with 6 bases between. This CDR3 contains 12 residues. For the CDR3, the DNA is TGTGCCAGCAGTTTTACGACCACTGAAGCTTTCTTT. Translated, it gives CASSFTTTEAFF.

The chain carries TRBV20-1 and TRBJ2-1, with 7 nucleotides matching TRBD2. This CDR3 spans 15 amino acids. Losses at the gene ends were 5 bases for V and 7 bases for J; bases not matched to a gene: 14. Germline values: CDR1 DFQATT, CDR2 SNEGSKA (reference sequence). The CDR3 sequence is CSAGGGSGQLNEQFF. CDR3 DNA sequence: TGCAGTGCTGGGGGGGGGAGCGGGCAGTTGAATGAGCAGTTCTTC.

This chain joins TRBV2 and TRBJ1-5, with unresolved D. CDR3 length: 13 amino acids. Looked up from germline, CDR1 is SNHLY and CDR2 is FYNNEI. Deletions cut 3 bases from V and 5 bases from J, with 8 bases between. The CDR3 region is CASSEVGDQPQHF. For the CDR3, the DNA is TGTGCCAGCAGTGAGGTAGGCGATCAGCCCCAGCATTTT. The full variable domain, completed using reference TRBV2 and TRBJ1-5, is EPEVTQTPSHQVTQMGQEVILRCVPISNHLYFYWYRQILGQKVEFLVSFYNNEISEKSEIFDDQFSVERPDGSNFTLKIRSTKLEDSAMYFCASSEVGDQPQHFGDGTRLSIL.

This clonotype was seen many times. The rearrangement joins TRBV5-1 to TRBJ2-3; perhaps TRBD1 as D (5 bases). Trimming shortened V by 0 bases and J by 2 bases, and 13 bases separated the two germline ends. CDR3 length: 16 amino acids. Germline CDR1 SGHRS, CDR2 YFSETQ. CDR3 DNA sequence: TGCGCCAGCAGCTTGGCCGTGACAGACGACACAGATACGCAGTATTTT. Its translation is CASSLAVTDDTDTQYF.

The genes are TRBV20-1 and TRBJ2-3; 8 bases line up with TRBD1. From germline, CDR1 is DFQATT and CDR2 SNEGSKA (reference sequence). The CDR3 runs 15 residues. Trimming removed 0 bases from V and 1 base from J; junction bases left unmatched: 3. The CDR3 loop is CSARDYRGGTDTQYF. The CDR3 nucleotides are TGCAGTGCTAGAGACTACAGGGGGGGCACAGATACGCAGTATTTT.

This clonotype was found a few times. DNA for the CDR3: TGCAGTGCTAGACCTAAGTCTGGGAATTCACCCCTCCACTTT. Residues: CSARPKSGNSPLHF. This chain joins TRBV20-1 and TRBJ1-6; D unclear. Germline V gene sequence: CDR1 DFQATT, CDR2 SNEGSKA (reference sequence). The CDR3 covers 14 residues. V was cut by 2 bases and J by 7 bases, with 12 bases left in between.

A word on this clonotype: Since a much larger clone is just one base distant, this may be a read error. The genes are TRBV5-1 and TRBJ1-1, with D unresolved. Germline loops: CDR1 SGHRS, CDR2 YFSETQ. This CDR3 region has 13 residues. In DNA, the CDR3 is TGCGCCAGCAGCAGGGTGCTTAACACTGAAGTTTTCTTT. Protein sequence: CASSRVLNTEVFF.

The table lists this clonotype with many counts. V gene TRBV25-1 combines with J gene TRBJ2-1; D might be TRBD1 (5 bases). The CDR3 extends over 12 amino acids. Per the germline V gene, CDR1 is MGHDK and CDR2 is SYGVNS. V dropped 5 bases and J dropped 5 bases, with 7 bases sitting between them. The CDR3, as DNA: TGTGCCAGCAGTAGGACAAACAATGAGCAGTTCTTC. This gives the protein CASSRTNNEQFF.

This chain joins TRBV7-2 and TRBJ1-3, with D perhaps TRBD1 (6 bases). V dropped 5 bases and J dropped 0 bases, with 14 bases sitting between them. The CDR3 extends over 16 amino acids. Germline V lookup: CDR1 SGHTA, CDR2 FQGNSA. The CDR3 sequence is CASSQDRLISGNTIYF. In DNA form, the CDR3 reads TGTGCCAGCAGCCAGGACAGACTTATCTCTGGAAACACCATATATTTT.

This clonotype appeared many times. The chain is built from TRBV12-3 or TRBV12-4 and TRBJ2-5; D is tentatively TRBD1 or TRBD2 (7 bases each). Trimming shortened V by 6 bases and J by 5 bases, and 13 bases separated the two germline ends. There are 13 residues in the CDR3. The CDR3 here is CASRTGREETQYF. CDR3 DNA: TGTGCCAGCAGGACAGGGAGGGAGGAGACCCAGTACTTC.